The 13 T cell receptor beta chains below come from one sample, sequenced in a study of CD8 T cells in Susac syndrome. Random hexamers served to reverse transcribe roughly 0.5 to 1 ug RNA. From the immunoSEQ multiplex PCR reads, TCRdb called clonotypes with MiXCR, one entry per CDR3 protein. This sample has 150,000 to 200,000 distinct CDR3 sequences, with 93% found just once. Sample: CD4+ T cells from PBMCs. These receptors came from a human donor in good health.

The CDR3 DNA reads TGCGCCAGCAGTCAGTACCCCGACTCCCACGGGAATGGCTACACCTTC. Translating gives CASSQYPDSHGNGYTF. This chain links TRBV23-1 with TRBJ1-2; no firm D call. TRBV23-1 is reported as an ORF; its role is uncertain. V gave up 3 bases and J gave up 6 bases, with 20 bases separating them. CDR3 length: 16 residues.

V usage is TRBV12-5 and J usage is TRBJ1-5; no firm D call. Germline V gives CDR1 LGHNT, CDR2 FRNRAP. Between the trimmed V and J ends, which lost 5 bases and 3 bases, there was a span of 14 bases. The CDR3 runs to 15 residues. This CDR3 is CASGGQGKDNQPQHF. CDR3 bases: TGTGCTAGTGGTGGTCAAGGGAAAGACAATCAGCCCCAGCATTTT.

This clonotype has a handful of counts. The junction does not match germline at one end; this may be a read error. The chain combines TRBV18 with TRBJ1-6; TRBD1 is a possible D gene (5 bases). Per germline, CDR1 KGHSH and CDR2 LQKENI. The CDR3 totals 14 residues. The CDR3 DNA reads as TGTGCCAGCTCCCAGGAGGACAACAATTCGCCCCTCCACTTT. Residues: CASSQEDNNSPLHF.

This clonotype came up once. The chain is built from TRBV7-8 and TRBJ2-5; D gene unclear. Germline CDR1 and CDR2: SGHVS and FQNEAQ. Trimming stripped 5 bases from V and 4 bases from J, with 8 bases between. This CDR3 is 12 amino acids long. The DNA of the CDR3 is TGTGCCAGCAGCCCCACTCTAGAGACCCAGTACTTC. Translation: CASSPTLETQYF.

The table lists this clonotype with a count of one. The V gene is TRBV19, the J gene TRBJ1-2; weak D call: TRBD1 (6 bases). This CDR3 is built from 12 residues. Trimming left V 2 bases short and J 6 bases short, with 7 bases between. Germline values: CDR1 LNHDA, CDR2 SQIVND (reference sequence). The CDR3, as DNA: TGTGCCAGTAGTATACAGGGGAATGGCTACACCTTC. Amino acids: CASSIQGNGYTF.

The chain couples TRBV3-1 to TRBJ1-2; D unresolved. Germline V gene sequence: CDR1 LGHDT, CDR2 YNNKEL (reference sequence). V was shortened by 5 bases and J by 7 bases, with 17 bases between the two germline ends. This CDR3 is 14 amino acids long. The CDR3 here is CASSFYTSAGGYTF. The CDR3 DNA is TGTGCCAGCAGCTTTTACACATCGGCTGGTGGCTACACCTTC.

The J gene is TRBJ1-5, the V gene TRBV12-3 or TRBV12-4; 9 bases map to TRBD1. CDR3 length equals 15 residues. Unmatched junction bases numbered 6, after V lost 5 bases and J lost 4 bases. The CDR3 nucleotides are TGTGCCAGCAGTGGGGGACAGGGCTTGAATCAGCCCCAGCATTTT. Translated: CASSGGQGLNQPQHF.

In this sample, this clonotype turned up a few times. The gene calls are TRBV12-3 or TRBV12-4 and TRBJ1-2; TRBD1 might be the D (6 bases). Trimming removed 5 bases at V and 4 bases at J, with 11 bases between. This CDR3 is 13 amino acids long. The CDR3 bases are TGTGCCAGCAGTCCACAGGGTTCCTATGGCTACACCTTC. Amino acid sequence: CASSPQGSYGYTF.

The chain carries TRBV14 and TRBJ1-2, with a tentative D call TRBD1 (5 bases). The CDR3 extends over 14 amino acids. Trimming took 1 base from V and 2 from J, leaving 8 bases between them. Germline CDR1 is SGHDN and CDR2 is FVKESK. CDR3 nucleotide sequence: TGTGCCAGCAGCCAAGGGACATCCAACTATGGCTACACCTTC. As protein: CASSQGTSNYGYTF.

The chain links TRBV29-1 to TRBJ2-3, with a possible D match to TRBD2 (5 bases). This CDR3 contains 12 residues. V was cut by 6 bases and J by 6 bases, with 13 bases left in between. CDR1 is SQVTM, CDR2 ANQGSEA, per germline. This CDR3 reads CSVLNRGDTQYF. The CDR3 coding sequence is TGCAGCGTGTTAAACCGCGGGGATACGCAGTATTTT.

This clonotype was seen only a few times. The chain has TRBV6-1 and TRBJ1-1; D not certain. This CDR3 has 14 residues. The germline V gene has CDR1 MNHNS and CDR2 SASEGT. V lost 4 bases and J 0 bases, leaving 9 bases between the germline ends. The CDR3 bases are TGTGCCAGCAGTGTTAACGGTATGAACACTGAAGCTTTCTTT. It specifies CASSVNGMNTEAFF.

The chain employs TRBV29-1 and TRBJ1-2; 7 nucleotides agree with TRBD1. The CDR3 runs 13 residues. The germline CDR1 and CDR2 sequences are SQVTM and ANQGSEA. V was clipped by 2 bases and J by 6 bases; unmatched bases: 6. The CDR3 region has the DNA TGCAGCGTTGAAAGGGCAGGGGGAGATGGCTACACCTTC. It codes for CSVERAGGDGYTF.

This chain connects TRBV3-1 to TRBJ1-1; D unresolved. Germline-derived CDR1 and CDR2 are LGHDT and YNNKEL (reference sequence). The CDR3 totals 14 residues. Trimming removed 3 bases at V and 4 bases at J, with 12 bases between. This chain's CDR3 is CASSQEGLGTEAFF. In DNA, the CDR3 is TGTGCCAGCAGCCAGGAGGGCTTGGGCACTGAAGCTTTCTTT. The entire variable domain, with the rest obtained from reference TRBV3-1 and TRBJ1-1, is as follows: DTAVSQTPKYLVTQMGNDKSIKCEQNLGHDTMYWYKQDSKKFLKIMFSYNNKELIINETVPNRFSPKSPDKAHLNLHINSLELGDSAVYFCASSQEGLGTEAFFGQGTRLTVV.